This T cell receptor beta chain stems from a study of T cell repertoires in cytomegalovirus infection. Overall study context: Selection of CMV epitopes for the study included recently identified HLA-C-restricted and well-studied HLA-B-restricted ones. Public TCR beta signatures marked donors with CMV infection and the matching HLA. Broader study findings: Of the TCR beta families, the public ones yielded a cumulative frequency that identified carriers of CMV plus the relevant HLA. In two of eight donors, the top clonotype was HLA-C-restricted CMV-specific.

TCRdb passed the reads through MiXCR, listing each CDR3 protein once. This table holds about 700,000 distinct CDR3 sequences, 33% found once. This clonotype was seen only a few times. Its matching antigen is unknown. This clonotype was obtained from a human donor in good health (CMV status not recorded). Some clones in this sample may be carry-over from other donors' samples. The specimen was cultured PBMCs, collected from culture after CMV antigen stimulation.

This CDR3 reads CASSLARTSVKTQYF. The CDR3 coding sequence is TGTGCCAGCAGCTTAGCTAGGACTAGTGTAAAGACCCAGTACTTC. J is TRBJ2-5 and V is TRBV7-8; 7 positions match TRBD2. There are 15 residues in the CDR3. Germline V lookup: CDR1 SGHVS, CDR2 FQNEAQ. Trimming removed 0 bases from V and 6 bases from J; junction bases left unmatched: 7.